This T cell receptor beta chain was obtained from a study of radiotherapy plus CTLA-4 blockade in lung cancer. Study findings and constraints: Researchers report tumor-derived TCR clones expanding in blood after radiotherapy plus ipilimumab.

Turning to this clone: Its target is unknown.

TCRdb keeps only in-frame clones here, not all; method: immunoSEQ multiplex PCR. This table holds about 45,000 clones, about three quarters found once. With 4 bases clipped from V and 2 bases from J, the junction kept 3 bases outside the gene matches. In germline, CDR1 is LNHDA, CDR2 SQIVND (reference sequence). This CDR3 spans 15 amino acids. The sequence came from a human donor with non-small cell lung cancer who had a complete response to radiotherapy plus ipilimumab. The sequences come from peripheral blood, collected from a patient treated with radiotherapy plus ipilimumab. The J gene is TRBJ2-7, the V gene TRBV19, with 12 nucleotides matching TRBD2. The CDR3 sequence: CASSTLAGGPYEQYF. The CDR3 DNA is TGTGCCAGTAGTACTCTAGCGGGAGGGCCCTACGAGCAGTACTTC.